These 20 T cell receptor beta chains came from one sample sequenced in a study of T cells in Graves' hyperthyroidism and ophthalmopathy. What was amplified from RNA transcripts were TCR beta CDR3 regions. First-round RT-PCR with HTBI primers amplified the TCR CDR3 region. One entry per CDR3 protein, called by TCRdb with MiXCR from the multiplex PCR reads. The table lists roughly 720,000 distinct CDR3 sequences, 15% to 20% of them singletons. Sequenced material: blood. These receptor sequences come from a man aged 50 to 60 with Graves' hyperthyroidism.

This clonotype was detected ten times or more. The rearrangement links TRBV28 to TRBJ1-1; D gene ambiguous. This CDR3 spans 12 amino acids. Germline assignment: CDR1 MDHEN and CDR2 SYDVKM. Deletions cut 5 bases from V and 4 bases from J, with 8 bases between. CDR3 sequence reads: CASSPPSTEAFF. CDR3 DNA sequence: TGTGCCAGCAGTCCCCCCTCCACTGAAGCTTTCTTT.

This clonotype was seen at least ten times. This chain links TRBV7-3 with TRBJ2-6; D is undetermined. The CDR3 runs 15 residues. Germline V gene sequence: CDR1 SGHTA, CDR2 FQGTGA. Deletions cut 5 bases from V and 0 bases from J, with 8 bases between. The CDR3 bases are TGTGCCAGCAGCCCCAGCTACTCTGGGGCCAACGTCCTGACTTTC. Its protein is CASSPSYSGANVLTF.

The rearrangement joins TRBV28 to TRBJ1-6; 8 bases line up with TRBD1. This CDR3 is 15 amino acids long. Germline V gene sequence: CDR1 MDHEN, CDR2 SYDVKM. V gave up 6 bases and J gave up 10 bases; unmatched junction bases: 11. CDR3 sequence: CASSLIDTGGSPLHF. CDR3 in DNA: TGTGCCAGCAGCCTCATCGATACAGGGGGATCACCCCTCCACTTT.

This clonotype was observed many times. The gene calls are TRBV19 and TRBJ2-5; TRBD2 matches 10 bases. V lost 5 bases and J lost 3; bases outside the gene matches: 3. This CDR3 is 14 amino acids long. CDR1 and CDR2 (germline): LNHDA, SQIVND (reference sequence). CDR3 nucleotide sequence: TGTGCCAGTAGTTCCGGACTAGCGGAAGAGACCCAGTACTTC. It is translated as CASSSGLAEETQYF.

The V gene is TRBV6-1, the J gene TRBJ1-1; no definite D call. The germline V and J ends were trimmed by 1 base and 0 bases, with 6 bases remaining between them. This CDR3 spans 14 amino acids. Germline CDR1 and CDR2: MNHNS and SASEGT. The CDR3 coding sequence is TGTGCCAGCAGTGAAGGCAATATGAACACTGAAGCTTTCTTT. This gives the protein CASSEGNMNTEAFF.

This clonotype was found a few times. The chain combines TRBV6-1 with TRBJ2-7, with 7 bases aligning to TRBD1. The V gene end was trimmed by 9 bases and the J gene end by 2 bases; junction bases not matched to a gene: 7. Germline V gives CDR1 MNHNS, CDR2 SASEGT. The length of the CDR3 is 13 residues. In nucleotides, the CDR3 is TGTGCCAGTCAGACAGGGACAACCTACGAGCAGTACTTC. This gives the protein CASQTGTTYEQYF.

This clonotype was observed at least ten times. The chain recombines TRBV10-3 with TRBJ2-3; 9 nucleotides match TRBD1. Germline V gene data show CDR1 as ENHRY and CDR2 as SYGVKD. V dropped 6 bases and J dropped 5; count of bases not matched to a gene: 6. This CDR3 has 14 amino acids. The CDR3 here is CAIRIGTGQDTQYF. The DNA of the CDR3 is TGTGCCATCAGAATCGGGACAGGGCAAGATACGCAGTATTTT.

A remark on this clonotype: This clone may be a read error of a much larger clone one base away. The V gene is TRBV5-1, the J gene TRBJ2-3, with D perhaps being TRBD1 or TRBD2 (5 bases each). Germline V gives CDR1 SGHRS, CDR2 YFSETQ. The CDR3 loop spans 14 amino acids. As DNA, the CDR3 is TGCGCCAACAGCTTCGGGACGGTCACAGATACGCAGTATTTT. The encoded protein is CANSFGTVTDTQYF.

This clonotype has a count of ten or more. This chain links TRBV12-3 or TRBV12-4 with TRBJ1-1; D gene ambiguous. V was cut by 4 bases and J by 4 bases, with 16 bases left in between. There are 15 residues in the CDR3. DNA of the CDR3: TGTGCCAGCAGTTCCCAAAACCCCAGGAGCACTGAAGCTTTCTTT. Encoded protein: CASSSQNPRSTEAFF.

This clonotype has a handful of counts. The chain links TRBV24-1 to TRBJ2-1; 13 bases map to TRBD2. The CDR3 totals 17 residues. In germline, CDR1 is KGHDR, CDR2 SFDVKD. The V gene end was trimmed by 2 bases and the J gene end by 7 bases; junction bases not matched to a gene: 7. CDR3 DNA: TGTGCCACCAGTGATTGGACTAGCGGGAGACAGGGGAATGAGCAGTTCTTC. Its translation is CATSDWTSGRQGNEQFF.

With respect to this clonotype: With a much larger clone just one base away, this may be a read error. V and J are TRBV10-2 and TRBJ2-4, with D possibly TRBD2 on 5 matching bases. The CDR3 length is 14 residues. Germline assignment: CDR1 WSHSY and CDR2 SAAADI. The CDR3 DNA reads as TGCGCCGGCAGTGAGGAGGTTAGCGTCAACATTCAGTACTTC. Translated, it gives CAGSEEVSVNIQYF.

This clonotype showed up many times. The V call is TRBV19, the J call TRBJ1-1, with D possibly matching TRBD1 (6 bases). CDR1 is LNHDA and CDR2 is SQIVND in the germline V gene (reference sequence). The CDR3 loop spans 14 amino acids. Trimming took 2 bases from V and 1 from J, leaving 8 bases between them. The CDR3 DNA reads TGTGCCAGTAGTATAAGGGGGTGGAACACTGAAGCTTTCTTT. Translated: CASSIRGWNTEAFF.

The gene calls are TRBV20-1 and TRBJ2-1; 9 bases align to TRBD2. V shed 0 bases, J shed 8 bases, and the junction held 8 bases outside the gene matches. The CDR3 sequence is 15 residues long. Germline CDR1 reads DFQATT; CDR2 reads SNEGSKA (reference sequence). CDR3 in DNA: TGCAGTGCTAGAGATATGGGCGGGAGGGCTTATGAGCAGTTCTTC. Translating it yields CSARDMGGRAYEQFF.

This chain links TRBV28 with TRBJ1-2; 7 bases line up with TRBD1. The CDR3 is 14 residues long. The germline V gene has CDR1 MDHEN and CDR2 SYDVKM. With V trimmed by 6 bases and J by 5 bases, 9 bases remained unmatched. The CDR3 spells CASRAEQGSYGYTF. The CDR3 bases are TGTGCCAGCAGAGCCGAACAGGGGAGTTATGGCTACACCTTC.

This clonotype was counted a few times. The chain is built from TRBV7-9 and TRBJ2-1, with TRBD1 identical over 8 bases. Per germline, CDR1 SEHNR and CDR2 FQNEAQ (reference sequence). Losses at the gene ends were 11 bases for V and 3 bases for J; bases not matched to a gene: 6. The CDR3 is 13 residues long. CDR3 sequence (DNA): TGTGCCGGAGGACAGGGTCTCTACAATGAGCAGTTCTTC. Residues: CAGGQGLYNEQFF.

There are a few counts of this clonotype. The J gene is TRBJ2-7, the V gene TRBV14; D unresolved. CDR3 size: 14 residues. CDR1 and CDR2 from the germline V gene are SGHDN and FVKESK. The V gene lost 6 bases and the J gene lost 0 bases, with 12 bases spanning the gap. CDR3 in amino acids: CASSQNSHSYEQYF. CDR3 sequence (DNA): TGTGCCAGCAGTCAAAACTCTCACTCCTACGAGCAGTACTTC.

CDR3 protein: CASSLVGTGGSEAFF. CDR3 in DNA: TGTGCCAGCAGTTTAGTCGGGACAGGGGGCTCTGAAGCTTTCTTT. The chain links TRBV27 to TRBJ1-1, with 12 bases aligning to TRBD1. CDR3 length: 15 residues. Germline V gene data show CDR1 as MNHEY and CDR2 as SMNVEV (reference sequence). The V and J ends lost 2 bases and 6 bases, in that order; junction bases with no gene match: 4.

This clonotype was seen many times. J is TRBJ2-1 and V is TRBV6-2 or TRBV6-3, with 12 positions matching TRBD2. The CDR3 is 16 amino acids. V dropped 4 bases and J dropped 4; count of bases not matched to a gene: 5. Germline CDR1 MNHEY, CDR2 SVGEGT. The chain's CDR3 is CASSSPGLAGYNEQFF. For the CDR3, the DNA is TGTGCCAGCAGTTCTCCGGGACTAGCGGGTTACAATGAGCAGTTCTTC.

This clonotype was counted at least ten times. The rearrangement links TRBV28 to TRBJ1-2; D unclear. Germline V CDR1 and CDR2: MDHEN, SYDVKM. Trimming took off 5 bases at V and 3 bases at J, with 13 bases between the two ends. CDR3 length: 14 residues. The CDR3 region is CASSPLGRDYGYTF. Written as DNA, the CDR3 is TGTGCCAGCAGTCCCCTCGGTAGGGACTATGGCTACACCTTC.

This clonotype was observed a handful of times. A read error is possible here, since a much larger clone lies one base away. J is TRBJ2-1 and V is TRBV18, with TRBD2 matching 10 bases. CDR3 length: 15 amino acids. V was pared by 2 bases and J by 3 bases, with 1 base of the junction left unmatched. Germline CDR1 KGHSH, CDR2 LQKENI. DNA for the CDR3: TGTGCCAGCTCACCAGCTAGCGGGAGCTACAATGAGCAGTTCTTC. Protein sequence: CASSPASGSYNEQFF.